This T cell receptor beta chain was recorded in a study of shared clonotypes between healthy human individuals. Trimming at V came to 1 base and at J to 6 bases, leaving 2 bases not matched to a gene. This CDR3 contains 15 residues. Germline loops: CDR1 SGHTA, CDR2 FQGNSA. In its sample, this clone was seen once. The sample has other DNA sequences that encode this CDR3 too. Assay: immunoSEQ multiplex PCR; the TCRdb copy retains only in-frame clones and omits some. Seen here are about 1 million clones, about 77% observed once, and the top ten hold approximately 1.5%. The clonotype comes from a man aged 18-30 years in good health. Sequencing was done on a sample of memory CD4+ T cells sorted from blood. Subset in this sample: CD45RA-negative fraction. J is TRBJ2-1 and V is TRBV7-2; 11 bases line up with TRBD2. The CDR3 DNA sequence: TGTGCCAGCAGCTTAGACCTAGCGGGAGGCAATGAGCAGTTCTTC. Its translation is CASSLDLAGGNEQFF.